This T cell receptor beta chain was sequenced during a study of regulatory T cells in long-lasting Graves disease. Regarding the study as a whole: Whereas new patients shared 966 public clonotypes, persistent patients shared more, at a few thousand.

The time point: newly diagnosed GD, antithyroid drugs for less than 3 months. Scientists built the TCR library using RNA that was extracted from PBMCs. This clonotype was detected many times. Antigen specificity is unknown. CDR3-region Arm-PCR and iRepertoire HTBI primers produced the TCR beta libraries. TCRdb re-called the multiplex PCR reads with MiXCR, one entry per CDR3 protein. The table lists roughly 500,000 distinct CDR3 sequences, around 12% of them singletons. With 8 bases removed from V and 0 bases from J, the gap between germline ends came to 4 bases. Germline V CDR1 and CDR2: SNHLY, FYNNEI. This CDR3 spans 11 amino acids. The same sample was also used in a study of T cells in Graves' hyperthyroidism and ophthalmopathy.

V is TRBV2 and J is TRBJ1-1; D gene uncertain. The sequencing used peripheral blood mononuclear cells (PBMCs), collected at new diagnosis, from a patient treated with antithyroid drugs. The sequence derives from a woman in her thirties with Graves disease. CDR3: CASYVNTEAFF. CDR3 bases: TGTGCCAGCTATGTGAACACTGAAGCTTTCTTT. Full variable domain (missing parts from reference TRBV2 and TRBJ1-1): EPEVTQTPSHQVTQMGQEVILRCVPISNHLYFYWYRQILGQKVEFLVSFYNNEISEKSEIFDDQFSVERPDGSNFTLKIRSTKLEDSAMYFCASYVNTEAFFGQGTRLTVV.